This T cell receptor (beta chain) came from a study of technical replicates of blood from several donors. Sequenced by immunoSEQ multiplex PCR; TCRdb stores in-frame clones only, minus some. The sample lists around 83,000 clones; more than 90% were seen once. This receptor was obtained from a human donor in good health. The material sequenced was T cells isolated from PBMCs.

The CDR3 region is CASSWGGEGYEQYF. CDR3 nucleotide sequence: TGCGCCAGCAGCTGGGGCGGGGAGGGGTACGAGCAGTACTTC. This rearrangement joins TRBV5-1 to TRBJ2-7; the match to TRBD2 covers 7 bases. CDR3 length: 14 residues. J gave up 4 bases and V 3 bases, and 7 bases lay outside the gene matches. CDR1 SGHRS and CDR2 YFSETQ come from the germline V gene.